This T cell receptor beta chain was identified in a study of CD8 T cells in Susac syndrome. Whole-study findings and limits: In its TCR sequencing and HLA analysis, the study acknowledged that the number of individuals was relatively small.

Note on this clonotype: Its target is unknown.

Sequencing targeted TCR beta in blood CD8+ and CD4+ T cells. TEMRA cells were FACS-enriched, unlike CD8+ and CD4+ T cells, which were negatively isolated. The CDR3 is 12 residues long. Per the germline V gene, CDR1 is SGHNT and CDR2 is YENEEA. Trimming removed 5 bases from V and 6 bases from J, with 10 bases in between. RNA amounts of about 0.45 to 1 ug underwent reverse transcription with random hexamers. From the immunoSEQ multiplex PCR reads, TCRdb called clonotypes with MiXCR, one entry per CDR3 protein. The table includes 240,000 or so distinct CDR3 sequences, about 96% detected once. Sequenced: CD4+ T cells from PBMCs. The gene calls are TRBV11-3 and TRBJ1-1; D ambiguous. The clonotype comes from a human donor with Susac syndrome. The CDR3 sequence is CASSAQRAEAFF. The CDR3 DNA reads as TGTGCCAGCAGCGCACAGAGAGCTGAAGCTTTCTTT.